These T cell receptor beta chains were read from a single sample in a study of shared clonotypes between healthy human individuals. The method was immunoSEQ multiplex PCR; TCRdb's version includes in-frame clones alone and lacks a portion of them. This repertoire shows more than 2,000,000 clones, approximately 93% found once; its top ten account for 0.35% to 0.5%. Sequencing used naive CD4+ T cells from PBMCs. These receptors originate from a man aged 18 to 29 in good health. Some clones in this sample may be carry-over from other donors' samples. Each CDR3 is given with its conserved first and last residue. Fields, in order: clone size, V gene, J gene, D gene, CDR3 DNA, CDR3 protein. D genes are given only for firm matches. Only part of the rows carry a size: once, few, many, or a class if the clone is expanded.

clone_size: .
v_call: TRBV5-4
j_call: TRBJ2-2
d_call: TRBD2
cdr3_nt: TGTGCCAGCAGCCCGGGACTAGCGGGAGACTCCGGGGAGCTGTTTTTT
cdr3_aa: CASSPGLAGDSGELFF

clone_size: .
v_call: TRBV4-1
j_call: TRBJ1-3
d_call: .
cdr3_nt: TGCGCCAGCAGCCTACGAATTACGAGGACGGGTACTGGAAACACCATATATTTT
cdr3_aa: CASSLRITRTGTGNTIYF

clone_size: once
v_call: TRBV5-4
j_call: TRBJ2-3
d_call: TRBD2
cdr3_nt: TGTGCCAGCAGCTTAAGACTAGCGGCCACAGATACGCAGTATTTT
cdr3_aa: CASSLRLAATDTQYF

clone_size: .
v_call: TRBV6-6
j_call: TRBJ2-7
d_call: TRBD1
cdr3_nt: TGTGCCAGCAGTCCAGGGACAGTCAATGACTACGAGCAGTACTTC
cdr3_aa: CASSPGTVNDYEQYF

clone_size: .
v_call: TRBV7-3
j_call: TRBJ2-2
d_call: .
cdr3_nt: TGTGCCAGCAGCCCCCAGGGACTGAACACCGGGGAGCTGTTTTTT
cdr3_aa: CASSPQGLNTGELFF

clone_size: .
v_call: TRBV18
j_call: TRBJ2-7
d_call: TRBD2
cdr3_nt: TGTGCCAGCTCACTAGGTGAAGCGGGAGAGGGGTACGAGCAGTACTTC
cdr3_aa: CASSLGEAGEGYEQYF

clone_size: .
v_call: TRBV29-1
j_call: TRBJ2-1
d_call: TRBD1
cdr3_nt: TGCAGCGTTGAAGAATGGGGGACAGGGAGCAATGAGCAGTTCTTC
cdr3_aa: CSVEEWGTGSNEQFF

clone_size: .
v_call: TRBV6-5
j_call: TRBJ2-2
d_call: .
cdr3_nt: TGTGCCAGCAGTTACGCCGGGTACACCGGGGAGCTGTTTTTT
cdr3_aa: CASSYAGYTGELFF

clone_size: .
v_call: TRBV7-9
j_call: TRBJ2-1
d_call: .
cdr3_nt: TGTGCCAGCATGCCCGGGGCTGGAGTAGAGGAGCAGTTCTTC
cdr3_aa: CASMPGAGVEEQFF

clone_size: .
v_call: TRBV28
j_call: TRBJ2-2
d_call: .
cdr3_nt: TGTGCCAGCCAGGACTCTAACACCGGGGAGCTGTTTTTT
cdr3_aa: CASQDSNTGELFF

clone_size: once
v_call: TRBV19
j_call: TRBJ1-5
d_call: .
cdr3_nt: TGTGCCAGTAGTATACAGGGGAGGCATCAGCCCCAGCATTTT
cdr3_aa: CASSIQGRHQPQHF

clone_size: .
v_call: TRBV14
j_call: TRBJ1-1
d_call: .
cdr3_nt: TGTGCCAGCAGCCAAGCCCCAGGGTGGGTCACTGAAGCTTTCTTT
cdr3_aa: CASSQAPGWVTEAFF

clone_size: .
v_call: TRBV18
j_call: TRBJ2-7
d_call: .
cdr3_nt: TGTGCCAGCTCACCACCGGTGGGGCGTCGGTTGAAGTACTTC
cdr3_aa: CASSPPVGRRLKYF

clone_size: .
v_call: TRBV18
j_call: TRBJ1-2
d_call: .
cdr3_nt: TGTGCCAGCTCACCAACGAACGGATTAGCTAACTATGGCTACACCTTC
cdr3_aa: CASSPTNGLANYGYTF

clone_size: .
v_call: TRBV29-1
j_call: TRBJ1-2
d_call: .
cdr3_nt: TGCAGCGCCTTGGAGGGTGGCTATGGCTACACCTTC
cdr3_aa: CSALEGGYGYTF

clone_size: .
v_call: TRBV21-1
j_call: TRBJ1-1
d_call: .
cdr3_nt: TGTGCCAGCAGCAAAGCGCCCCCTGAAGCTTTCTTT
cdr3_aa: CASSKAPPEAFF

clone_size: .
v_call: TRBV5-1
j_call: TRBJ2-7
d_call: TRBD1
cdr3_nt: TGCGCCAGCAGCTTTACACCGGGACAGGAGGTCAACGAGCAGTACTTC
cdr3_aa: CASSFTPGQEVNEQYF

clone_size: .
v_call: TRBV6-6
j_call: TRBJ2-7
d_call: TRBD1
cdr3_nt: TGTGCCAGCAGCGACCAGGGACAGGGGCGCGAGCAGTACTTC
cdr3_aa: CASSDQGQGREQYF

clone_size: .
v_call: TRBV19
j_call: TRBJ1-1
d_call: .
cdr3_nt: TGTGCCAGTAGTATAGTCGTCCTCGCGGGCACTGAAGCTTTCTTT
cdr3_aa: CASSIVVLAGTEAFF

clone_size: once
v_call: TRBV7-8
j_call: TRBJ2-7
d_call: .
cdr3_nt: TGTGCCAGCAGCTTAGCGGGGTGGGGCCAGGGCCTGGGTGAGCAGTACTTC
cdr3_aa: CASSLAGWGQGLGEQYF

clone_size: .
v_call: TRBV6-1
j_call: TRBJ1-3
d_call: .
cdr3_nt: TGTGCCAGCAGCAGACTCAGCTCTGGAAACACCATATATTTT
cdr3_aa: CASSRLSSGNTIYF

clone_size: .
v_call: TRBV7-2
j_call: TRBJ1-2
d_call: TRBD1
cdr3_nt: TGTGCCAGCAGCTTCCTCGGGACAGGTGGTGGCTACACCTTC
cdr3_aa: CASSFLGTGGGYTF

clone_size: .
v_call: TRBV5-4
j_call: TRBJ2-2
d_call: TRBD2
cdr3_nt: TGTGCCAGCAGCTTGACAGCGGGAGGGGCCGGGGAGCTGTTTTTT
cdr3_aa: CASSLTAGGAGELFF

clone_size: .
v_call: TRBV27
j_call: TRBJ1-5
d_call: .
cdr3_nt: TGTGCCAGCAGCCCACAGGGTTTGGCGGGCAATCAGCCCCAGCATTTT
cdr3_aa: CASSPQGLAGNQPQHF

clone_size: .
v_call: TRBV5-4
j_call: TRBJ2-1
d_call: TRBD2
cdr3_nt: TGTGCCAGCAGCCGTAAACTAGCGGGAGAGGGAGAGCAGTTCTTC
cdr3_aa: CASSRKLAGEGEQFF

clone_size: .
v_call: TRBV7-3
j_call: TRBJ2-2
d_call: .
cdr3_nt: TGTGCCAGCAGCTTAGCAGGGTTTTCCGGGGAGCTGTTTTTT
cdr3_aa: CASSLAGFSGELFF

clone_size: .
v_call: TRBV4-1
j_call: TRBJ1-2
d_call: TRBD1
cdr3_nt: TGCGCCAGCAGCCAACGATACAGTCCGCAGGGACAGGACTACTATGGCTACACCTTC
cdr3_aa: CASSQRYSPQGQDYYGYTF

clone_size: .
v_call: TRBV6-5
j_call: TRBJ2-7
d_call: .
cdr3_nt: TGTGCCAGCAGTTTCTTCCAGCGTACGCGGGCCTACGAGCAGTACTTC
cdr3_aa: CASSFFQRTRAYEQYF

clone_size: once
v_call: TRBV7-9
j_call: TRBJ2-7
d_call: .
cdr3_nt: TGTGCCAGCAGCTTAAGGGGGATATACGAGCAGTACTTC
cdr3_aa: CASSLRGIYEQYF

clone_size: .
v_call: TRBV5-6
j_call: TRBJ1-4
d_call: TRBD1
cdr3_nt: TGTGCCAGCAGCTGGGGGACAGGGGGTAAAGAAAAACTGTTTTTT
cdr3_aa: CASSWGTGGKEKLFF

clone_size: .
v_call: TRBV6-1
j_call: TRBJ1-1
d_call: .
cdr3_nt: TGTGCCAGCAGTGTCCGGGGGGCGAACACTGAAGCTTTCTTT
cdr3_aa: CASSVRGANTEAFF

clone_size: .
v_call: TRBV28
j_call: TRBJ1-2
d_call: .
cdr3_nt: TGTGCCAGCAGTTTAGCAGGGACTAACTATGGCTACACCTTC
cdr3_aa: CASSLAGTNYGYTF

clone_size: few
v_call: TRBV27
j_call: TRBJ1-5
d_call: .
cdr3_nt: TGTGCCAGCAGTTCCATCATTCAGCCCCAGCATTTT
cdr3_aa: CASSSIIQPQHF

clone_size: .
v_call: TRBV10-3
j_call: TRBJ2-7
d_call: TRBD2
cdr3_nt: TGTGCCATCAGAAGACTAGCGGGAGCCTACGAGCAGTACTTC
cdr3_aa: CAIRRLAGAYEQYF

clone_size: .
v_call: TRBV5-1
j_call: TRBJ2-5
d_call: .
cdr3_nt: TGCGCCAGCAGCTTGGCTTCCGATCCCATCTCAGAGACCCAGTACTTC
cdr3_aa: CASSLASDPISETQYF

clone_size: .
v_call: TRBV28
j_call: TRBJ2-7
d_call: .
cdr3_nt: TGTGCCAGCCGTGGGGGCCGCGGGACAGTACCTTACGAGCAGTACTTC
cdr3_aa: CASRGGRGTVPYEQYF

clone_size: .
v_call: TRBV5-1
j_call: TRBJ2-2
d_call: .
cdr3_nt: TGCGCCAGCAGCTTAAGCACCGGGGAGCTGTTTTTT
cdr3_aa: CASSLSTGELFF

clone_size: .
v_call: TRBV14
j_call: TRBJ2-7
d_call: TRBD2
cdr3_nt: TGTGCCAGCAGCCGCGGACGGACTAGCTCCTACGAGCAGTACTTC
cdr3_aa: CASSRGRTSSYEQYF

clone_size: .
v_call: TRBV28
j_call: TRBJ2-4
d_call: TRBD2
cdr3_nt: TGTGCCAGCAGTTCTAGAACTAGCGGGAGGGCCCTAAATGACTTC
cdr3_aa: CASSSRTSGRALNDF

clone_size: .
v_call: TRBV7-9
j_call: TRBJ2-2
d_call: .
cdr3_nt: TGTGCCAGCAGCACAAGGCCAGGGAGCATGAACACCGGGGAGCTGTTTTTT
cdr3_aa: CASSTRPGSMNTGELFF

clone_size: few
v_call: TRBV2
j_call: TRBJ1-2
d_call: TRBD1
cdr3_nt: TGTGCCAGTCGGGACAGGGGGCGAGGCTACACCTTC
cdr3_aa: CASRDRGRGYTF

clone_size: once
v_call: TRBV27
j_call: TRBJ2-3
d_call: .
cdr3_nt: TGTGCCAGCAGTTCTTACAGGGGAGGGGGCACAGATACGCAGTATTTT
cdr3_aa: CASSSYRGGGTDTQYF

clone_size: .
v_call: TRBV4-2
j_call: TRBJ2-7
d_call: TRBD2
cdr3_nt: TGTGCCAGCAGTCCAAGATGGGGACTAGGATACGAGCAGTACTTC
cdr3_aa: CASSPRWGLGYEQYF

clone_size: .
v_call: TRBV4-1
j_call: TRBJ1-3
d_call: .
cdr3_nt: TGCGCCAGCAGTAGACAGGTCAACTCTGGAAACACCATATATTTT
cdr3_aa: CASSRQVNSGNTIYF

clone_size: .
v_call: TRBV6-6
j_call: TRBJ2-1
d_call: TRBD2
cdr3_nt: TGTGCCAGCAGTTACTCAGTTGGGGAGGGGCGGAATGAGCAGTTCTTC
cdr3_aa: CASSYSVGEGRNEQFF

clone_size: .
v_call: TRBV6-5
j_call: TRBJ2-1
d_call: .
cdr3_nt: TGTGCCAGCAGTTACTCAGGGCTCCGTAATGAGCAGTTCTTC
cdr3_aa: CASSYSGLRNEQFF

clone_size: .
v_call: TRBV18
j_call: TRBJ1-2
d_call: .
cdr3_nt: TGTGCCAGCTCACCGCAACAGCTCTATGGCTACACCTTC
cdr3_aa: CASSPQQLYGYTF

clone_size: .
v_call: TRBV6-5
j_call: TRBJ2-7
d_call: .
cdr3_nt: TGTGCCAGCAGTTACTCGGATTCCTGGGGGACGGGCGAGCAGTACTTC
cdr3_aa: CASSYSDSWGTGEQYF

clone_size: .
v_call: TRBV7-9
j_call: TRBJ1-3
d_call: .
cdr3_nt: TGTGCCAGCAGCGCTAACTCTGGAAACACCATATATTTT
cdr3_aa: CASSANSGNTIYF

clone_size: .
v_call: TRBV5-1
j_call: TRBJ2-7
d_call: TRBD2
cdr3_nt: TGCGCCAGCAGCTTCGTCAGCGGGAACTACGAGCAGTACTTC
cdr3_aa: CASSFVSGNYEQYF

clone_size: .
v_call: TRBV9
j_call: TRBJ2-3
d_call: .
cdr3_nt: TGTGCCAGCAGCGTACGGGGTGGCACAGATACGCAGTATTTT
cdr3_aa: CASSVRGGTDTQYF

clone_size: few
v_call: TRBV7-9
j_call: TRBJ1-5
d_call: .
cdr3_nt: TGTGCCAGCAGCTTGGGACAAACGAATCAGCCCCAGCATTTT
cdr3_aa: CASSLGQTNQPQHF

clone_size: .
v_call: TRBV6-4
j_call: TRBJ1-2
d_call: .
cdr3_nt: TGTGCCAGCAGTGAGTTCCTAGGAGCCTATGGCTACACCTTC
cdr3_aa: CASSEFLGAYGYTF

clone_size: .
v_call: TRBV7-2
j_call: TRBJ2-1
d_call: TRBD2
cdr3_nt: TGTGCCAGCAGAAGCAGCGGGAGTTTCCGCACTGAGCAGTTCTTC
cdr3_aa: CASRSSGSFRTEQFF

clone_size: .
v_call: TRBV6-5
j_call: TRBJ2-2
d_call: .
cdr3_nt: TGTGCCAGCAGTTATGGGGGGATCACCGGGGAGCTGTTTTTT
cdr3_aa: CASSYGGITGELFF

clone_size: .
v_call: TRBV29-1
j_call: TRBJ2-2
d_call: .
cdr3_nt: TGCAGGGGCGGGGAGCTGTTTTTT
cdr3_aa: CRGGELFF

clone_size: .
v_call: TRBV25-1
j_call: TRBJ2-7
d_call: TRBD2
cdr3_nt: TGTGCCAGCAGTGTAGCGGGAGGCGGAACCTACGAGCAGTACTTC
cdr3_aa: CASSVAGGGTYEQYF